The 25 T cell receptor beta chains below all came from one sample that was sequenced in a study of PD-L1 blockade in urothelial cancer. Time point meaning: pretreatment peripheral blood. Libraries were prepared by immunoSEQ multiplex PCR; TCRdb keeps only in-frame clonotypes and omits some of them. The repertoire holds 70,000 to 95,000 clones, about 89% seen once, with about 1% in the top ten. This material consisted of PBMCs, taken around atezolizumab (anti-PD-L1) treatment. Receptors were obtained from an elderly woman with urothelial cancer.

The rearrangement links TRBV7-9 to TRBJ2-1; D gene uncertain. CDR1 and CDR2 from the germline V gene are SEHNR and FQNEAQ (reference sequence). Trimming pared 3 bases from V and 8 bases from J, leaving 11 bases between. CDR3 length: 13 amino acids. The CDR3 is CASSFPSAHEQFF. In DNA, the CDR3 is TGTGCCAGCAGCTTCCCGAGCGCTCATGAGCAGTTCTTC.

The V and J genes are TRBV27 and TRBJ2-1, with 10 positions matching TRBD2. This CDR3 spans 14 amino acids. CDR1 MNHEY and CDR2 SMNVEV come from the germline V gene (reference sequence). J gave up 9 bases and V 2 bases, and 4 bases lay outside the gene matches. The CDR3 here is CASSLILAGVEQFF. CDR3 in DNA: TGTGCCAGCAGTTTAATCCTAGCGGGAGTTGAGCAGTTCTTC.

The chain combines TRBV7-9 with TRBJ1-4; D possibly corresponds to TRBD1 (6 bases). The CDR3 runs 15 residues. Germline V gene lookup returns CDR1 SEHNR and CDR2 FQNEAQ (reference sequence). The V end lost 5 bases, the J end lost 0 bases, and 10 bases lay between the germline ends. This CDR3 is CASSMPGATNEKLFF. The CDR3 region has the DNA TGTGCCAGCAGCATGCCAGGGGCAACTAATGAAAAACTGTTTTTT. The full variable domain, completed using reference TRBV7-9 and TRBJ1-4, is DTGVSQNPRHKITKRGQNVTFRCDPISEHNRLYWYRQTLGQGPEFLTYFQNEAQLEKSRLLSDRFSAERPKGSFSTLEIQRTEQGDSAMYLCASSMPGATNEKLFFGSGTQLSVL.

The chain uses TRBV5-6 and TRBJ1-2; the D is unclear. Between the trimmed V and J ends, which lost 0 bases and 3 bases, there was a span of 6 bases. CDR3 size: 13 residues. The V gene's germline CDR1 is SGHDT and CDR2 YYEEEE. The CDR3 reads CASSLDSDYGYTF. Here the CDR3 DNA reads TGTGCCAGCAGCTTGGACAGTGACTATGGCTACACCTTC.

J is TRBJ1-1 and V is TRBV7-2; TRBD1 might be the D (6 bases). Between the trimmed V and J ends, which lost 2 bases and 1 base, there was a span of 14 bases. Germline CDR1 SGHTA, CDR2 FQGNSA. The CDR3 totals 16 residues. For the CDR3, the DNA is TGTGCCAGCAGCTTAAACCCGACAGGCGGGAACACTGAAGCTTTCTTT. Translated: CASSLNPTGGNTEAFF.

The chain combines TRBV6-1 with TRBJ2-3, with a weak D call TRBD2 (6 bases). Per germline, CDR1 MNHNS and CDR2 SASEGT. This CDR3 comprises 12 residues. The V and J ends lost 4 bases and 6 bases respectively, with 8 bases between them. CDR3 region: CASSVGGDTQYF. The CDR3 coding sequence is TGTGCCAGCAGTGTCGGGGGTGATACGCAGTATTTT.

The chain combines TRBV28 with TRBJ1-2; 9 bases map to TRBD1. This CDR3 is 16 amino acids long. Losses at the gene ends were 3 bases for V and 4 bases for J; bases not matched to a gene: 9. CDR1 MDHEN and CDR2 SYDVKM come from the germline V gene. The CDR3 DNA follows: TGTGCCAGCAGTTTGGGGGGGACAGGGTCAATCTATGGCTACACCTTC. Translating it yields CASSLGGTGSIYGYTF.

The chain combines TRBV2 with TRBJ2-5, with D maybe TRBD1 (6 bases). Germline V gene data show CDR1 as SNHLY and CDR2 as FYNNEI. CDR3 length: 14 residues. V lost 4 bases to trimming and J lost 2 bases, with 11 bases between them. DNA of the CDR3: TGTGCCAGCAGTGGCCACGGACAGCAAGAGACCCAGTACTTC. As protein: CASSGHGQQETQYF.

The chain joins TRBV27 to TRBJ1-1; tentatively, D is TRBD1 (5 bases). In germline, CDR1 is MNHEY, CDR2 SMNVEV (reference sequence). The V and J ends lost 6 bases and 9 bases respectively, with 26 bases between them. This CDR3 has 16 amino acids. The CDR3, as DNA: TGTGCCAGCAGCTTAATTCAAGGGCAGGGAACGACTCAAGCTTTCTTT. This sequence encodes CASSLIQGQGTTQAFF.

J is TRBJ2-5 and V is TRBV4-1; tentative D call: TRBD2 (5 bases). The CDR3 covers 15 residues. CDR1 is MGHRA, CDR2 YSYEKL, per germline. V was shortened by 8 bases and J by 1 base, with 17 bases between the two germline ends. CDR3 region: CASSLAPAAQETQYF. CDR3 DNA: TGCGCCAGCTCATTAGCCCCAGCGGCCCAAGAGACCCAGTACTTC.

A single count supports this clone. The chain has TRBV7-2 and TRBJ2-3; possibly TRBD2 for D (6 bases). Germline assignment: CDR1 SGHTA and CDR2 FQGNSA. V was clipped by 5 bases and J by 0 bases, with 18 bases between them. This CDR3 spans 17 amino acids. For the CDR3, the DNA is TGTGCCAGCAGCCCCCTGGGGGTAGCGGCCAGCACAGATACGCAGTATTTT. Protein product: CASSPLGVAASTDTQYF.

The chain employs TRBV5-1 and TRBJ2-2; 7 bases match TRBD1. The CDR3 loop spans 15 amino acids. The J segment lost 4 bases and the V segment lost 1 base, leaving 4 bases of the junction unmatched. CDR1 and CDR2 (germline): SGHRS, YFSETQ. In DNA form, the CDR3 reads TGCGCCAGCAGCTTGACAGGGGAGAGCACCGGGGAGCTGTTTTTT. Its translation: CASSLTGESTGELFF.

V gene TRBV9 combines with J gene TRBJ1-1; D gene unclear. This CDR3 is built from 14 residues. The V end lost 3 bases, the J end lost 2 bases, and 11 bases lay between the germline ends. Per germline, CDR1 SGDLS and CDR2 YYNGEE. The CDR3 nucleotides are TGTGCCAGCAGCGGAACCACGGGAAACACTGAAGCTTTCTTT. As protein: CASSGTTGNTEAFF.

The chain employs TRBV28 and TRBJ2-7, with 9 bases lining up with TRBD1. The CDR3 runs 12 residues. The germline gives CDR1 MDHEN, CDR2 SYDVKM. Trimming took 6 bases from V and 9 from J; bases not matched to a gene: 6. Here the CDR3 DNA reads TGTGCCAGCAGCCAGGGACAGGGCGGGCAGTACTTC. Its protein product is CASSQGQGGQYF.

This rearrangement joins TRBV2 to TRBJ2-2; D is perhaps TRBD1 (6 bases). The germline V and J ends were trimmed by 4 bases and 6 bases, with 9 bases remaining between them. Germline V CDR1 and CDR2: SNHLY, FYNNEI. CDR3 length equals 13 residues. CDR3 sequence reads: CASSAQGSGELFF. CDR3 DNA sequence: TGTGCCAGCAGTGCACAGGGTTCCGGGGAGCTGTTTTTT.

This clone was seen once. V and J are TRBV19 and TRBJ1-5; D possibly corresponds to TRBD1 (5 bases). The CDR3 is made up of 16 amino acids. From germline, CDR1 is LNHDA and CDR2 SQIVND (reference sequence). Trimming took 3 bases from V and 5 from J, leaving 17 bases between them. The CDR3 is CASSITSGGWDQPQHF. The CDR3 DNA reads as TGTGCCAGTAGTATCACCTCGGGGGGTTGGGATCAGCCCCAGCATTTT.

The CDR3 loop reads CASSEASNYGYTF. CDR3 bases: TGTGCCAGCAGTGAGGCATCTAACTATGGCTACACCTTC. The genes are TRBV2 and TRBJ1-2, with D unclear. CDR3 length: 13 amino acids. Germline CDR1 SNHLY, CDR2 FYNNEI. V lost 3 bases, J lost 0 bases, and 5 bases lay in between.

The V call is TRBV19, the J call TRBJ1-2; D unclear. V was shortened by 7 bases and J by 1 base, with 16 bases between the two germline ends. Germline CDR1 is LNHDA and CDR2 is SQIVND (reference sequence). CDR3 length equals 15 residues. CDR3: CASKGSAGHNYGYTF. The CDR3, as DNA: TGTGCCAGTAAAGGTTCGGCAGGTCATAACTATGGCTACACCTTC.

The rearrangement joins TRBV30 to TRBJ1-1, with 9 bases fitting TRBD1. CDR3 length equals 13 residues. Germline CDR1 is GTSNPN and CDR2 is SVGIG (reference sequence). The trim removed 3 bases at V and 2 bases at J, leaving 1 base unmatched. DNA of the CDR3: TGTGCCTGGAGGGACAGGGGCAACACTGAAGCTTTCTTT. Protein: CAWRDRGNTEAFF.

This clone was observed a single time. The chain combines TRBV10-2 with TRBJ2-1; D might be TRBD2 (6 bases). V shed 1 base and J shed 8 bases, with 9 bases lying between them. The CDR3 extends over 13 amino acids. Germline V gene lookup returns CDR1 WSHSY and CDR2 SAAADI. The CDR3 protein is CASSEWRGDEQFF. The CDR3 DNA reads as TGCGCCAGCAGTGAGTGGCGGGGCGATGAGCAGTTCTTC.

The chain is built from TRBV10-3 and TRBJ2-7, with a tentative D call TRBD1 (5 bases). Germline-derived CDR1 and CDR2 are ENHRY and SYGVKD. The CDR3 has 12 amino acids. V dropped 7 bases and J dropped 5 bases, with 12 bases sitting between them. CDR3 sequence reads: CAITQGVHEQYF. DNA of the CDR3: TGTGCCATCACGCAAGGGGTCCACGAGCAGTACTTC.

The chain recombines TRBV5-4 with TRBJ2-1; D is possibly TRBD2 (6 bases). V lost 6 bases, J lost 2 bases, and 15 bases lay in between. The CDR3 has 15 residues. Germline CDR1 SGHNT, CDR2 YYREEE (reference sequence). This chain's CDR3 is CASMDGDSTYNEQFF. CDR3 DNA: TGTGCCAGCATGGATGGGGACTCCACCTACAATGAGCAGTTCTTC.

V and J are TRBV19 and TRBJ1-5; D gene unclear. The length of the CDR3 is 15 residues. Germline values: CDR1 LNHDA, CDR2 SQIVND (reference sequence). Trimming removed 5 bases at V and 8 bases at J, with 19 bases between. DNA of the CDR3: TGTGCCAGTAGTGTCCCGACTGGGTCGGCCAAGCCCCAGCATTTT. Translated, it gives CASSVPTGSAKPQHF.

This clone appeared a single time. The V call is TRBV5-1, the J call TRBJ2-7, with 10 bases aligning to TRBD1. With V trimmed by 0 bases and J by 6 bases, 6 bases remained unmatched. The CDR3 totals 15 residues. From germline, CDR1 is SGHRS and CDR2 YFSETQ. CDR3 amino acids: CASSLAPGQGIEQYF. DNA of the CDR3: TGCGCCAGCAGCTTGGCGCCGGGACAGGGGATCGAGCAGTACTTC.

The genes are TRBV28 and TRBJ1-1, with a weak D call TRBD1 (5 bases). The CDR3 consists of 16 residues. The V gene lost 5 bases and the J gene lost 3 bases, with 19 bases spanning the gap. Germline V CDR1 and CDR2: MDHEN, SYDVKM. The CDR3 region is CASSIVTGGWYTEAFF. Here the CDR3 DNA reads TGTGCCAGCAGTATCGTAACGGGGGGATGGTACACTGAAGCTTTCTTT.